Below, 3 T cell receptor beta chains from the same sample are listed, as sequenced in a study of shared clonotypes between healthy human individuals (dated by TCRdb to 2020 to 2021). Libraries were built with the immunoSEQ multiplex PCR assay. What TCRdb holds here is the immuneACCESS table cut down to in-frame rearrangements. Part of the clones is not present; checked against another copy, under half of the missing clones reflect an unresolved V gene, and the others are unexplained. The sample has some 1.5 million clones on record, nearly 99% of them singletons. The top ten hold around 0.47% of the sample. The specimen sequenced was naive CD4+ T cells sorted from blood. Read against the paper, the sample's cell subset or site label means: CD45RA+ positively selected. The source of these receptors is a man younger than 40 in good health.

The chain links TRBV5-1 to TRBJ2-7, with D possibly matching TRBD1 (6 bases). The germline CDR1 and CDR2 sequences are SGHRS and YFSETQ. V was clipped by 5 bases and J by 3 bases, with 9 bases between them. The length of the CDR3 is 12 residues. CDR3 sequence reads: CASRKDSYEQYF. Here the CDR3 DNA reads TGCGCCAGCAGAAAGGACAGCTACGAGCAGTACTTC.

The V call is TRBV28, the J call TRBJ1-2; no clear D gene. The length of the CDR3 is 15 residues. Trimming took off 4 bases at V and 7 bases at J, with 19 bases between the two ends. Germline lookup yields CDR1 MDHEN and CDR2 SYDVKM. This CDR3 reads CASSSVPGSTGGYTF. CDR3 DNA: TGTGCCAGCAGTTCAGTTCCCGGGTCAACGGGTGGCTACACCTTC.

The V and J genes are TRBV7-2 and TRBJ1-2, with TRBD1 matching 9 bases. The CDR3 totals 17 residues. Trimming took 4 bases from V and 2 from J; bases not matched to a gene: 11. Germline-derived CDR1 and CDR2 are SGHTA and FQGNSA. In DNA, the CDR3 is TGTGCCAGCAGCTCGATGGCCCGGACAGGGGCAAACTATGGCTACACCTTC. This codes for CASSSMARTGANYGYTF.